One and the same sample provided the 16 T cell receptor beta chains below, sequenced in a study of cytomegalovirus exposure and HLA in healthy donors. PCR involved 60 Vbeta and 13 Jbeta primers. The data were produced by immunoSEQ multiplex PCR, yet TCRdb's version contains in-frame clones alone and is incomplete. The table lists almost 200,000 clones, roughly 83% of them singletons. The sample comprised PBMCs. These receptors all stem from a male donor in good health and CMV-seropositive.

CDR3: CASNGLAGGPIETQYF. The DNA of the CDR3 is TGTGCCAGCAATGGGCTAGCGGGAGGGCCGATCGAGACCCAGTACTTC. The chain recombines TRBV9 with TRBJ2-5, with 12 bases lining up with TRBD2. Germline CDR1 is SGDLS and CDR2 is YYNGEE. CDR3 length: 16 residues. The J segment lost 5 bases and the V segment lost 6 bases, leaving 11 bases of the junction unmatched. Based on the CDR3 plus reference TRBV9 and TRBJ2-5, the full variable domain is DSGVTQTPKHLITATGQRVTLRCSPRSGDLSVYWYQQSLDQGLQFLIQYYNGEERAKGNILERFSAQQFPDLHSELNLSSLELGDSALYFCASNGLAGGPIETQYFGPGTRLLVL.

This chain uses TRBV5-6 with TRBJ2-7; no firm D call. Germline V gene lookup returns CDR1 SGHDT and CDR2 YYEEEE. The length of the CDR3 is 12 residues. V was trimmed by 0 bases and J by 3 bases, leaving 4 bases between them. In DNA, the CDR3 is TGTGCCAGCAGCTTGGCCAGCTACGAGCAGTACTTC. Translated: CASSLASYEQYF.

This clone occurred once. This chain uses TRBV9 with TRBJ1-4, with 7 bases aligning to TRBD1. Looked up from germline, CDR1 is SGDLS and CDR2 is YYNGEE. Unmatched junction bases numbered 11, after V lost 4 bases and J lost 8 bases. CDR3 length: 15 amino acids. The CDR3 sequence: CASSPWAGGDEKLFF. The DNA of the CDR3 is TGTGCCAGCAGCCCCTGGGCAGGGGGAGACGAAAAACTGTTTTTT.

The chain employs TRBV5-1 and TRBJ2-1, with 9 bases fitting TRBD2. CDR1 and CDR2 from the germline V gene are SGHRS and YFSETQ. V shed 5 bases and J 10 bases; nucleotides not matched to a gene: 7. The CDR3 sequence is 13 residues long. The CDR3 loop reads CASRVAGDGEQFF. CDR3 coding DNA: TGCGCCAGCAGGGTAGCGGGGGATGGGGAGCAGTTCTTC. Complete variable domain (other parts from reference TRBV5-1 and TRBJ2-1): KAGVTQTPRYLIKTRGQQVTLSCSPISGHRSVSWYQQTPGQGLQFLFEYFSETQRNKGNFPGRFSGRQFSNSRSEMNVSTLELGDSALYLCASRVAGDGEQFFGPGTRLTVL.

This rearrangement joins TRBV13 to TRBJ2-1, with a possible D match to TRBD1 (5 bases). Deletions cut 6 bases from V and 4 bases from J, with 16 bases between. Germline V lookup: CDR1 PRHDT, CDR2 FYEKMQ (reference sequence). The CDR3 covers 15 residues. CDR3 nucleotide sequence: TGTGCCAGCAGTCCACGGACATTATTATACAATGAGCAGTTCTTC. This translates into CASSPRTLLYNEQFF.

This clone appeared a few times. The J gene is TRBJ2-2, the V gene TRBV2, with TRBD2 matching over 13 bases. The germline V gene encodes CDR1 SNHLY and CDR2 FYNNEI. The CDR3 totals 15 residues. V lost 6 bases, J lost 6 bases, and 4 bases stayed unmatched. The CDR3 is CASRLAGGPSGELFF. Written as DNA, the CDR3 is TGTGCCAGCAGACTAGCGGGGGGGCCTTCCGGGGAGCTGTTTTTT.

The J gene is TRBJ2-1, the V gene TRBV27; 7 bases agree with TRBD2. The length of the CDR3 is 20 residues. Germline CDR1 reads MNHEY; CDR2 reads SMNVEV (reference sequence). J gave up 0 bases and V 2 bases, and 16 bases lay outside the gene matches. The CDR3 DNA follows: TGTGCCAGCAGTTTAATTGGGGGGAGGGCCTTACCTGGCTCCTACAATGAGCAGTTCTTC. Residues: CASSLIGGRALPGSYNEQFF.

The V and J genes are TRBV15 and TRBJ1-2, with D maybe TRBD1 (6 bases). The CDR3 contains 14 residues. V gave up 0 bases and J gave up 4 bases, with 9 bases separating them. Germline values: CDR1 LNHNV, CDR2 YYDKDF (reference sequence). The CDR3 protein is CATSRERGTYGYTF. Here the CDR3 DNA reads TGTGCCACCAGCAGAGAAAGGGGGACCTATGGCTACACCTTC.

This clone was found a few times. This rearrangement joins TRBV10-3 to TRBJ1-2, with 8 bases lining up with TRBD1. From germline, CDR1 is ENHRY and CDR2 SYGVKD. The CDR3 spans 15 residues. J lost 3 bases, V lost 2 bases, and 5 bases had no gene match. The CDR3 protein is CAISEGATGDYGYTF. CDR3 DNA: TGTGCCATCAGTGAGGGGGCGACAGGGGACTATGGCTACACCTTC.

The chain combines TRBV4-2 with TRBJ1-4; D is possibly TRBD1 (6 bases). This CDR3 contains 17 residues. Per the germline V gene, CDR1 is LGHNA and CDR2 is YNFKEQ. Trimming stripped 4 bases from V and 0 bases from J, with 15 bases between. CDR3 sequence (DNA): TGTGCCAGCAGCCCTGGGGGGGGCTCTGCAACTAATGAAAAACTGTTTTTT. Translated: CASSPGGGSATNEKLFF.

The chain uses TRBV18 and TRBJ1-5; 8 nucleotides line up with TRBD1. This CDR3 has 16 amino acids. The germline V gene encodes CDR1 KGHSH and CDR2 LQKENI. V shed 3 bases and J 3 bases; nucleotides not matched to a gene: 7. The CDR3 nucleotides read TGTGCCAGCTCACCCGGACAGGGAAACTACAATCAGCCCCAGCATTTT. This codes for CASSPGQGNYNQPQHF.

Only one count was recorded for this clone. The chain employs TRBV29-1 and TRBJ2-1; TRBD2 agrees at 7 bases. Germline V CDR1 and CDR2: SQVTM, ANQGSEA. The ends lost 7 bases at V and 9 bases at J; junction bases unmatched: 12. CDR3 length: 13 amino acids. CDR3 residues: CSGRREPGGEQFF. The CDR3 nucleotides are TGCAGCGGTCGGAGGGAGCCGGGGGGTGAGCAGTTCTTC.

The chain couples TRBV2 to TRBJ1-6; 7 positions match TRBD1. The length of the CDR3 is 15 residues. Per the germline V gene, CDR1 is SNHLY and CDR2 is FYNNEI. After removal of 7 bases from V and 10 bases from J, the junction contained 13 bases not matched to a gene. CDR3 DNA: TGTGCCAGCAAAACCTACAGGGGTGGCAGCTCACCCCTCCACTTT. Translation gives CASKTYRGGSSPLHF.

J is TRBJ2-2 and V is TRBV10-3, with 7 bases aligning to TRBD2. J lost 5 bases, V lost 3 bases, and 3 bases had no gene match. The CDR3 loop spans 14 amino acids. The germline V gene encodes CDR1 ENHRY and CDR2 SYGVKD. The CDR3 spells CAISDVGGTGELFF. The CDR3 nucleotides are TGTGCCATCAGTGACGTGGGGGGGACCGGGGAGCTGTTTTTT.

The V gene is TRBV18, the J gene TRBJ2-2, with D possibly matching TRBD2 (5 bases). V was trimmed by 8 bases and J by 5 bases, leaving 15 bases between them. Germline values: CDR1 KGHSH, CDR2 LQKENI. The CDR3 consists of 14 residues. The CDR3 DNA reads TGTGCCAGCCCGAGCGGAGGCGGGACCGGGGAGCTGTTTTTT. Translated, it gives CASPSGGGTGELFF. The variable domain in full, with the rest retrieved from reference TRBV18 and TRBJ2-2, is NAGVMQNPRHLVRRRGQEARLRCSPMKGHSHVYWYRQLPEEGLKFMVYLQKENIIDESGMPKERFSAEFPKEGPSILRIQQVVRGDSAAYFCASPSGGGTGELFFGEGSRLTVL.

The gene calls are TRBV6-6 and TRBJ1-2; the match to TRBD1 covers 7 bases. Germline assignment: CDR1 MNHNY and CDR2 SVGAGI (reference sequence). The ends lost 6 bases at V and 6 bases at J; junction bases unmatched: 13. CDR3 size: 15 residues. This CDR3 reads CASRQTRQGMNGYTF. DNA of the CDR3: TGTGCCAGCAGACAAACCAGACAGGGTATGAATGGCTACACCTTC.